This TCR beta chain emerged from a study of shared clonotypes between healthy human individuals. General study findings and limits: The study found 4.5% to 5% of naive CD4 clonotypes shared across several donors. Large sequencing depth failed to make sorted-subset sequencing complete, rarefaction showed.

Germline loops: CDR1 SGDLS, CDR2 YYNGEE. Trimming took 1 base from V and 10 from J, leaving 12 bases between them. The CDR3 runs 14 residues. Worth noting for this clone: Antigen unknown.

Genomic DNA (from each subset) was split evenly across several immunoSEQ plates. Assay: immunoSEQ multiplex PCR; the TCRdb copy retains only in-frame clones and omits some. The sample lists over 2 million clones; approximately 95% were seen once. Nashville, Tennessee was home to all donors, who were Caucasian adults. This TCR came from a man aged 18 to 29 in good health. The gene calls are TRBV9 and TRBJ1-6, with D possibly matching TRBD1 (6 bases). Sequenced sample: naive CD4+ T cells sorted from blood. Subset given: CD45RA+ positively selected. The CDR3 protein is CASSVNMGGSPLHF. The CDR3 coding sequence is TGTGCCAGCAGCGTAAATATGGGGGGCTCACCCCTCCACTTT.